These 28 T cell receptor beta chains were all obtained from the same sample, sequenced in a study of blood T cell repertoires in COVID-19. Generated by immunoSEQ multiplex PCR, the TCRdb table keeps only in-frame clones and is missing some. The sample holds approximately 210,000 clones; more than 70% are singletons and the top ten take 2.9%. The material sequenced was peripheral blood. Receptors were obtained from a man aged 50 or older with active or convalescent COVID-19.

In the case of this clone: Other DNA sequences in the same sample also yield this CDR3. The V call is TRBV7-8, the J call TRBJ2-2; TRBD2 matches at 12 bases. Germline CDR1 reads SGHVS; CDR2 reads FQNEAQ. The CDR3 is made up of 17 amino acids. V was pared by 1 base and J by 5 bases, with 5 bases of the junction left unmatched. CDR3 residues: CASSLGASGRGTGELFF. The CDR3 region has the DNA TGTGCCAGCAGCTTAGGCGCTAGCGGGAGGGGAACCGGGGAGCTGTTTTTT.

The genes are TRBV28 and TRBJ1-6; 8 positions agree with TRBD1. CDR3 length equals 15 residues. Germline CDR1 reads MDHEN; CDR2 reads SYDVKM. With V trimmed by 7 bases and J by 10 bases, 12 bases remained unmatched. CDR3 amino acids: CASTPAAGGGSPLHF. The CDR3 DNA follows: TGTGCCAGCACCCCGGCGGCAGGGGGCGGATCACCCCTCCACTTT.

V and J are TRBV2 and TRBJ1-1; 10 bases map to TRBD1. This CDR3 region has 14 residues. The junction had 8 bases not matched to a gene; V was cut back by 10 bases and J by 3 bases. CDR1 is SNHLY and CDR2 is FYNNEI in the germline V gene. The CDR3 nucleotides read TGTGCCAATTCCCGGGACAGGGGCGACACTGAAGCTTTCTTT. It encodes CANSRDRGDTEAFF.

This CDR3 reads CASSLVEGAWDEAFF. The CDR3 DNA reads TGTGCCAGCAGCTTAGTTGAGGGGGCGTGGGATGAAGCTTTCTTT. This rearrangement joins TRBV11-2 to TRBJ1-1; 7 nucleotides match TRBD1. Per the germline V gene, CDR1 is SGHAT and CDR2 is FQNNGV. After removal of 1 base from V and 7 bases from J, the junction contained 9 bases not matched to a gene. The CDR3 sequence is 15 residues long.

This chain joins TRBV7-9 and TRBJ2-7; D is possibly TRBD2 (7 bases). The V gene lost 4 bases and the J gene lost 0 bases, with 13 bases spanning the gap. The germline V gene has CDR1 SEHNR and CDR2 FQNEAQ (reference sequence). This CDR3 contains 15 residues. The CDR3 loop is CASSSGGPGSYEQYF. CDR3 nucleotides: TGTGCCAGCAGCTCCGGGGGGCCAGGCTCCTACGAGCAGTACTTC.

The V gene is TRBV29-1, the J gene TRBJ1-3; D gene unclear. The CDR3 has 12 residues. The V gene's germline CDR1 is SQVTM and CDR2 ANQGSEA. Between the trimmed V and J ends, which lost 4 bases and 2 bases, there was a span of 6 bases. The CDR3 DNA reads TGCAGCGTTGTATTCGCTGGAAACACCATATATTTT. Protein sequence: CSVVFAGNTIYF. The complete variable domain, with remaining parts taken from reference TRBV29-1 and TRBJ1-3, reads SAVISQKPSRDICQRGTSLTIQCQVDSQVTMMFWYRQQPGQSLTLIATANQGSEATYESGFVIDKFPISRPNLTFSTLTVSNMSPEDSSIYLCSVVFAGNTIYFGEGSWLTVV.

The chain uses TRBV20-1 and TRBJ2-1; tentative D call: TRBD1 (6 bases). From germline, CDR1 is DFQATT and CDR2 SNEGSKA (reference sequence). V was trimmed by 3 bases and J by 1 base, leaving 10 bases between them. The CDR3 totals 14 residues. The CDR3 region has the DNA TGCAGTGCTAGTAGGGGGAGTTCCTACAATGAGCAGTTCTTC. Amino acids: CSASRGSSYNEQFF.

The V call is TRBV30, the J call TRBJ1-5; a weak D match, TRBD1 (5 bases). Germline-derived CDR1 and CDR2 are GTSNPN and SVGIG (reference sequence). V was trimmed by 2 bases and J by 0 bases, leaving 14 bases between them. This CDR3 has 16 residues. The chain's CDR3 is CAWSWRGRYSNQPQHF. CDR3 coding DNA: TGTGCCTGGAGTTGGAGGGGACGGTATAGCAATCAGCCCCAGCATTTT.

This clone showed up just once. The chain carries TRBV5-1 and TRBJ1-2, with 8 nucleotides matching TRBD1. The CDR3 extends over 15 amino acids. Germline CDR1 and CDR2: SGHRS and YFSETQ. J was trimmed by 3 bases and V by 4 bases; bases with no gene match: 8. This chain's CDR3 is CASSHGQGRDYGYTF. CDR3 coding DNA: TGCGCCAGCAGCCACGGACAGGGCCGGGACTATGGCTACACCTTC. Based on the CDR3 plus reference TRBV5-1 and TRBJ1-2, the full variable domain is KAGVTQTPRYLIKTRGQQVTLSCSPISGHRSVSWYQQTPGQGLQFLFEYFSETQRNKGNFPGRFSGRQFSNSRSEMNVSTLELGDSALYLCASSHGQGRDYGYTFGSGTRLTVV.

V usage is TRBV11-2 and J usage is TRBJ2-7; 7 nucleotides match TRBD2. Trimming took 0 bases from V and 2 from J; bases not matched to a gene: 4. This CDR3 spans 15 amino acids. Germline CDR1 SGHAT, CDR2 FQNNGV. CDR3 bases: TGTGCCAGCAGCTTAGAGGGGGGGAGCGCCTACGAGCAGTACTTC. This gives the protein CASSLEGGSAYEQYF. Combining the CDR3 with reference TRBV11-2 and TRBJ2-7 gives the whole variable domain EAGVAQSPRYKIIEKRQSVAFWCNPISGHATLYWYQQILGQGPKLLIQFQNNGVVDDSQLPKDRFSAERLKGVDSTLKIQPAKLEDSAVYLCASSLEGGSAYEQYFGPGTRLTVT.

This chain joins TRBV11-2 and TRBJ1-4; 10 bases are shared with TRBD1. The length of the CDR3 is 19 residues. Looked up from germline, CDR1 is SGHAT and CDR2 is FQNNGV. V lost 0 bases, J lost 0 bases, and 7 bases stayed unmatched. DNA for the CDR3: TGTGCCAGCAGCTTAGAAAGGGACAGGGGCAGGGCAACTAATGAAAAACTGTTTTTT. Its protein is CASSLERDRGRATNEKLFF.

The genes are TRBV11-2 and TRBJ1-2, with D hard to call. The germline V gene encodes CDR1 SGHAT and CDR2 FQNNGV. Between the trimmed V and J ends, which lost 5 bases and 8 bases, there was a span of 9 bases. The CDR3 totals 11 residues. The CDR3 DNA reads as TGTGCCAGCAGCGCAATTGAGGGCTACACCTTC. Protein sequence: CASSAIEGYTF.

This CDR3 is CASSPSADRTDTQYF. CDR3 sequence (DNA): TGTGCCAGCTCACCAAGCGCAGACAGGACAGATACGCAGTATTTT. The chain carries TRBV18 and TRBJ2-3; D is perhaps TRBD1 (6 bases). The CDR3 has 15 amino acids. The V gene lost 2 bases and the J gene lost 3 bases, with 12 bases spanning the gap. CDR1 is KGHSH, CDR2 LQKENI, per germline.

The gene calls are TRBV5-4 and TRBJ2-7; D may be TRBD1 (5 bases). The V gene's germline CDR1 is SGHNT and CDR2 YYREEE (reference sequence). V was cut by 4 bases and J by 4 bases, with 15 bases left in between. The CDR3 is 14 amino acids. The CDR3 DNA is TGTGCCAGCAGCGGCGACAGTGTGGCGTACGAGCAGTACTTC. The encoded protein is CASSGDSVAYEQYF.

V usage is TRBV6-5 and J usage is TRBJ1-5, with TRBD1 matching 10 bases. CDR1 is MNHEY, CDR2 SVGAGI, per germline. The CDR3 loop spans 15 amino acids. Trimming took 7 bases from V and 6 from J; bases not matched to a gene: 9. The CDR3 loop reads CASNSGQGEGQPQHF. Here the CDR3 DNA reads TGTGCCAGCAATTCCGGACAGGGGGAGGGTCAGCCCCAGCATTTT.

The chain is built from TRBV4-2 and TRBJ1-2, with 9 nucleotides matching TRBD1. Losses at the gene ends were 0 bases for V and 6 bases for J; bases not matched to a gene: 8. The germline CDR1 and CDR2 sequences are LGHNA and YNFKEQ. This CDR3 is 16 amino acids long. CDR3 region: CASSQDRPWTGDGYTF. Written as DNA, the CDR3 is TGTGCCAGCAGCCAAGATCGCCCTTGGACAGGGGATGGCTACACCTTC.

CDR3 sequence (DNA): TGTGCCAGCAGTTTAGCTTCCCCCAGGACAGGGGGTGGCTACACCTTC. Protein: CASSLASPRTGGGYTF. The chain recombines TRBV6-2 or TRBV6-3 with TRBJ1-2; 10 bases map to TRBD1. The CDR3 length is 16 residues. Germline loops: CDR1 MNHEY, CDR2 SVGEGT. The V and J ends lost 4 bases and 7 bases, in that order; junction bases with no gene match: 12.

The CDR3 reads CASSNPGLPGGTEAFF. CDR3 in DNA: TGCGCCAGCAGCAATCCGGGACTCCCGGGCGGAACTGAAGCTTTCTTT. V gene TRBV5-1 combines with J gene TRBJ1-1; a weak D match, TRBD1 (5 bases). Trimming pared 4 bases from V and 5 bases from J, leaving 21 bases between. Germline V gene data show CDR1 as SGHRS and CDR2 as YFSETQ. The CDR3 length is 16 residues.

This clone was seen a few times. V and J are TRBV7-8 and TRBJ1-2; 7 bases line up with TRBD1. The CDR3 is 15 amino acids. The V and J ends lost 4 bases and 2 bases, in that order; junction bases with no gene match: 7. Germline loops: CDR1 SGHVS, CDR2 FQNEAQ. The CDR3: CASSWGLTGNYGYTF. The CDR3 DNA sequence: TGTGCCAGCAGCTGGGGCCTGACAGGGAACTATGGCTACACCTTC. Full variable domain (rest looked up from reference TRBV7-8 and TRBJ1-2): GAGVSQSPRYKVAKRGQDVALRCDPISGHVSLFWYQQALGQGPEFLTYFQNEAQLDKSGLPSDRFFAERPEGSVSTLKIQRTQQEDSAVYLCASSWGLTGNYGYTFGSGTRLTVV.

This clone was found once. The chain is built from TRBV6-5 and TRBJ1-4, with 9 bases aligning to TRBD1. V shed 2 bases and J 7 bases; nucleotides not matched to a gene: 5. CDR3 length equals 15 residues. CDR1 is MNHEY and CDR2 is SVGAGI in the germline V gene. DNA for the CDR3: TGTGCCAGCAGTTACCAGACAGGGGGTGTTGAAAAACTGTTTTTT. Translating it yields CASSYQTGGVEKLFF.

Remarks on this clone: The junction departs from germline at one end; a sequencing error may be responsible. The chain links TRBV19 to TRBJ1-4, with TRBD1 matching over 8 bases. Germline CDR1 reads LNHDA; CDR2 reads SQIVND (reference sequence). This CDR3 spans 15 amino acids. Written as DNA, the CDR3 is TGTGCCAGTGGTATACAGGGGGCAACTAATGAAAAACTGTTTTTT. Amino acid sequence: CASGIQGATNEKLFF.

This chain links TRBV14 with TRBJ1-6; TRBD1 might be the D (5 bases). The germline CDR1 and CDR2 sequences are SGHDN and FVKESK. This CDR3 contains 19 residues. V dropped 4 bases and J dropped 0 bases, with 19 bases sitting between them. In DNA, the CDR3 is TGTGCCAGCAGCCCCATGCGGGGGGAAGTTAGCTCCTATAATTCACCCCTCCACTTT. Translated: CASSPMRGEVSSYNSPLHF.

The CDR3 region has the DNA TGTGCCAGCAGTGACGCAGGCTTCCCCTACGAGCAGTACTTC. It is translated as CASSDAGFPYEQYF. The gene calls are TRBV2 and TRBJ2-7; D unclear. This CDR3 has 14 amino acids. Germline CDR1 is SNHLY and CDR2 is FYNNEI. The V end was cut by 3 bases, the J end by 2 bases, with 11 bases between.

The genes are TRBV6-5 and TRBJ1-1; the match to TRBD1 covers 9 bases. The trim removed 7 bases at V and 1 base at J, leaving 7 bases unmatched. The CDR3 length is 15 residues. Germline CDR1 reads MNHEY; CDR2 reads SVGAGI. CDR3 sequence: CASTSKQGANTEAFF. The CDR3, as DNA: TGTGCCAGCACCTCTAAACAGGGGGCGAACACTGAAGCTTTCTTT.

This chain links TRBV5-1 with TRBJ2-1; 9 nucleotides line up with TRBD2. Germline CDR1 and CDR2: SGHRS and YFSETQ. There are 15 residues in the CDR3. Trimming at V came to 5 bases and at J to 0 bases, leaving 3 bases not matched to a gene. The CDR3 spells CASSSGGSSYNEQFF. The CDR3 DNA reads as TGCGCCAGCAGTAGCGGGGGCAGCTCCTACAATGAGCAGTTCTTC.

V usage is TRBV15 and J usage is TRBJ2-1, with 8 bases lining up with TRBD2. The germline CDR1 and CDR2 sequences are LNHNV and YYDKDF (reference sequence). CDR3 length: 15 amino acids. The V and J ends lost 1 base and 10 bases, in that order; junction bases with no gene match: 9. CDR3 loop: CATSRASGREHEQFF. CDR3 nucleotides: TGTGCCACCAGCAGAGCCAGCGGGAGAGAACACGAGCAGTTCTTC.

This clone was observed once. The chain uses TRBV6-5 and TRBJ2-5; D is unresolved. Trimming shortened V by 6 bases and J by 5 bases, and 13 bases separated the two germline ends. The CDR3 is 13 amino acids. In germline, CDR1 is MNHEY, CDR2 SVGAGI. In DNA, the CDR3 is TGTGCCAGCAGACGCCAGGTTTGGGAGACCCAGTACTTC. Translated, it gives CASRRQVWETQYF.

The chain joins TRBV13 to TRBJ1-3, with TRBD1 matching 7 bases. CDR1 and CDR2 (germline): PRHDT, FYEKMQ (reference sequence). The CDR3 has 16 amino acids. The junction had 4 bases not matched to a gene; V was cut back by 0 bases and J by 2 bases. The CDR3 DNA reads TGTGCCAGCAGCTTAGGCAGGGGGTTCGCTGGAAACACCATATATTTT. Its translation: CASSLGRGFAGNTIYF.